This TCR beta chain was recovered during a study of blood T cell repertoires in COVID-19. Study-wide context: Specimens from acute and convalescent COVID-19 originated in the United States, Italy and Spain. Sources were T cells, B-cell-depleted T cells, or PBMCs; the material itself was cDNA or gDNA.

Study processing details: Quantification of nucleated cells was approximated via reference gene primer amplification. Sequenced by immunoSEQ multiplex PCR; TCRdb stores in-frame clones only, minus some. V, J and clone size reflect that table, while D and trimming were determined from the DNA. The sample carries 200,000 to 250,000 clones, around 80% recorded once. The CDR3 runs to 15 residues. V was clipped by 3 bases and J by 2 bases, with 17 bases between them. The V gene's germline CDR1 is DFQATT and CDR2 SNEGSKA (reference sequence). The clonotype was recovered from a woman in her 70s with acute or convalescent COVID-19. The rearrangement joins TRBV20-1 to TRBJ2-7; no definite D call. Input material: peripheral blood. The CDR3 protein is CSASVLAGQTYEQYF. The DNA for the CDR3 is TGCAGTGCTAGTGTTCTGGCAGGTCAAACCTACGAGCAGTACTTC.